This T cell receptor beta chain is drawn from a study of shared clonotypes between healthy human individuals. Using ten immunoSEQ deep assay plates, investigators sequenced unsorted PBMC DNA. TCRdb keeps only in-frame clones here, not all; method: immunoSEQ multiplex PCR. The sample records 400,000 to 500,000 clones, roughly 78% being singletons. CDR1 is MNHNS and CDR2 is SASEGT in the germline V gene. The trim removed 2 bases at V and 1 base at J, leaving 7 bases unmatched. The CDR3 runs to 16 residues. This clone was found once. This clonotype was obtained from a woman in her thirties or forties in good health. Some clones in this sample may be carry-over from other donors' samples. Specimen: PBMCs. The V gene is TRBV6-1, the J gene TRBJ2-7, with 8 bases matching TRBD1. CDR3 loop: CASSEQGQVKSYEQYF. Written as DNA, the CDR3 is TGTGCCAGCAGTGAACAGGGACAGGTAAAATCCTACGAGCAGTACTTC.